The 30 T cell receptor beta chains in this list originate from one sample, sequenced in a study of blood T cells in healthy people across ages. The use of a sample-barcoded 5' primer and a J-beta primer mix characterized a second PCR of about 7 to 12 cycles. TCRdb re-analysed the 5' RACE reads in MiXCR, keeping a single row per CDR3 protein. The data show roughly 1,800,000 distinct CDR3 sequences, about 50% seen once. The sample consisted of blood. The source is a woman in her 40s in good health.

CDR3 DNA sequence: TGTGCCGTCCTTCGAAAGGAAGGGGGGGGTGGCTACAATGAGCAGTTCTTC. Its protein is CAVLRKEGGGGYNEQFF. The rearrangement uses TRBV7-9 and TRBJ2-1; possibly TRBD2 for D (7 bases). This CDR3 is built from 17 residues. From germline, CDR1 is SEHNR and CDR2 FQNEAQ (reference sequence). Deletions cut 11 bases from V and 3 bases from J, with 26 bases between.

The V call is TRBV6-4, the J call TRBJ2-5; 7 nucleotides align to TRBD2. The CDR3 is 12 residues long. The germline V gene encodes CDR1 MRHNA and CDR2 SNTAGT. Trimming took 11 bases from V and 5 from J; bases not matched to a gene: 8. For the CDR3, the DNA is TGTGCCGGAACCGGGGGGATGGAGACCCAGTACTTC. Amino acids: CAGTGGMETQYF.

This clonotype was observed a few times. The chain combines TRBV13 with TRBJ1-4; D is ambiguous. Germline CDR1 reads PRHDT; CDR2 reads FYEKMQ (reference sequence). Trimming removed 3 bases from V and 0 bases from J, with 14 bases in between. This CDR3 contains 17 residues. CDR3 region: CASSFSTADATNEKLFF. The CDR3 nucleotides read TGTGCCAGCAGCTTCTCGACTGCAGATGCAACTAATGAAAAACTGTTTTTT.

V gene TRBV5-1 combines with J gene TRBJ1-2; 7 positions agree with TRBD1. Germline CDR1 is SGHRS and CDR2 is YFSETQ. This CDR3 region has 14 residues. V lost 4 bases, J lost 2 bases, and 5 bases stayed unmatched. Written as DNA, the CDR3 is TGCGCCAGCAGCGGGGGACAGCCAAACTATGGCTACACCTTC. Translated: CASSGGQPNYGYTF. Complete variable domain (other parts from reference TRBV5-1 and TRBJ1-2): KAGVTQTPRYLIKTRGQQVTLSCSPISGHRSVSWYQQTPGQGLQFLFEYFSETQRNKGNFPGRFSGRQFSNSRSEMNVSTLELGDSALYLCASSGGQPNYGYTFGSGTRLTVV.

This clonotype was observed a few times. The chain links TRBV28 to TRBJ2-7; D might be TRBD1 (6 bases). This CDR3 is 12 amino acids long. Per the germline V gene, CDR1 is MDHEN and CDR2 is SYDVKM. V lost 4 bases and J lost 7, with 11 bases in between. The CDR3 coding sequence is TGTGCCAGCAGTTCCTACAGGGTGGAGCAGTACTTC. Its translation: CASSSYRVEQYF.

The genes are TRBV28 and TRBJ2-3; D is unresolved. From germline, CDR1 is MDHEN and CDR2 SYDVKM. CDR3 length equals 20 residues. V gave up 6 bases and J gave up 0 bases, with 28 bases separating them. The CDR3 DNA reads TGTGCCAGCAGCCCTGGGCCGGGCGCTCAGACCCGACATAGCACAGATACGCAGTATTTT. Protein product: CASSPGPGAQTRHSTDTQYF.

This clonotype turned up a few times. The rearrangement links TRBV9 to TRBJ2-1; 8 bases are a match to TRBD2. Germline CDR1 and CDR2: SGDLS and YYNGEE. The CDR3 covers 15 residues. J was trimmed by 5 bases and V by 3 bases; bases with no gene match: 7. CDR3 sequence reads: CASSESGGWDNEQFF. For the CDR3, the DNA is TGTGCCAGCAGCGAAAGCGGGGGTTGGGACAATGAGCAGTTCTTC.

This chain links TRBV20-1 with TRBJ1-1, with D uncertain. V dropped 7 bases and J dropped 4 bases, with 4 bases sitting between them. Per germline, CDR1 DFQATT and CDR2 SNEGSKA (reference sequence). The CDR3 has 9 residues. DNA of the CDR3: TGCAGTGTTGGCACTGAAGCTTTCTTT. It encodes CSVGTEAFF.

V usage is TRBV20-1 and J usage is TRBJ2-1, with a possible D match to TRBD2 (7 bases). CDR1 DFQATT and CDR2 SNEGSKA come from the germline V gene (reference sequence). V lost 0 bases, J lost 6 bases, and 15 bases lay in between. There are 15 residues in the CDR3. CDR3 nucleotides: TGCAGTGCTAGAGATTGGGGGGGCGTGCGCAATGAGCAGTTCTTC. Protein product: CSARDWGGVRNEQFF.

V is TRBV4-3 and J is TRBJ2-1; the D is unclear. The DNA end lines up better with TRBJ2-7; the J call may be wrong. This CDR3 comprises 15 residues. Looked up from germline, CDR1 is LGHNA and CDR2 is YSLEER. The CDR3 coding sequence is TGCGCCAGCAGCCAAGATATGGGTTCCTACAATGAGCAGTACTTC. Protein sequence: CASSQDMGSYNEQYF.

This clonotype was detected only a few times. J is TRBJ2-3 and V is TRBV24-1; D perhaps matches TRBD2 (5 bases). CDR3 length: 13 residues. V lost 0 bases to trimming and J lost 5 bases, with 5 bases between them. The germline gives CDR1 KGHDR, CDR2 SFDVKD. The CDR3 region is CATSDLRGDTQYF. The CDR3 DNA sequence: TGTGCCACCAGTGATTTGCGGGGAGATACGCAGTATTTT.

The chain links TRBV2 to TRBJ1-2; D gene uncertain. The V gene's germline CDR1 is SNHLY and CDR2 FYNNEI. Deletions cut 6 bases from V and 4 bases from J, with 9 bases between. The CDR3 totals 12 residues. The CDR3 here is CASRLTLYGYTF. The CDR3 DNA follows: TGTGCCAGCAGATTGACCCTCTATGGCTACACCTTC.

This clonotype was seen once. V usage is TRBV20-1 and J usage is TRBJ1-5; tentatively, D is TRBD1 (5 bases). The CDR3 runs to 14 residues. Deletions cut 6 bases from V and 3 bases from J, with 15 bases between. Germline V lookup: CDR1 DFQATT, CDR2 SNEGSKA (reference sequence). The DNA of the CDR3 is TGCAGTGCCGAGCTGGGACCGTTCAATCAGCCCCAGCATTTT. Amino acids: CSAELGPFNQPQHF.

The J gene is TRBJ1-2, the V gene TRBV7-2; D may be TRBD1 (5 bases). Trimming shortened V by 6 bases and J by 0 bases, and 11 bases separated the two germline ends. The CDR3 has 14 amino acids. From germline, CDR1 is SGHTA and CDR2 FQGNSA. CDR3 amino acids: CASRQDPANYGYTF. Written as DNA, the CDR3 is TGTGCCAGCAGACAGGATCCAGCTAACTATGGCTACACCTTC.

This sequence joins TRBV12-3 or TRBV12-4 and TRBJ2-1; TRBD2 matches 11 bases. V was pared by 4 bases and J by 8 bases, with 10 bases of the junction left unmatched. This CDR3 region has 16 residues. The chain's CDR3 is CASSSRGSGGAYEQFF. The CDR3 coding sequence is TGTGCCAGCAGTTCCCGGGGTAGCGGGGGGGCATATGAGCAGTTCTTC.

The chain carries TRBV7-2 and TRBJ2-7; D is ambiguous. Trimming cost V 6 bases and J 2 bases, with 11 bases left between them. CDR1 is SGHTA, CDR2 FQGNSA, per germline. This CDR3 is 13 amino acids long. This CDR3 reads CASSEPITYEQYF. CDR3 nucleotide sequence: TGTGCCAGCAGTGAGCCTATAACCTACGAGCAGTACTTC.

This clonotype turned up a few times. The chain links TRBV13 to TRBJ1-6; D unclear. V was shortened by 1 base and J by 0 bases, with 10 bases between the two germline ends. This CDR3 has 17 residues. Germline V gene lookup returns CDR1 PRHDT and CDR2 FYEKMQ (reference sequence). The CDR3 loop reads CASSLATRSSYNSPLHF. The CDR3 nucleotides are TGTGCCAGCAGCTTAGCTACCAGAAGCTCCTATAATTCACCCCTCCACTTT.

Concerning this clonotype: Its ends do not fully match the called genes, so a read error is possible. DNA for the CDR3: TGTGCCAGCAGCGGACGGACTAGCGAGGGCACAGAAACGCAGTATTTT. Translating gives CASSGRTSEGTETQYF. J is TRBJ2-3 and V is TRBV11-2; 9 bases match TRBD2. The CDR3 has 16 residues. The germline CDR1 and CDR2 sequences are SGHAT and FQNNGV. Filled out from reference TRBV11-2 and TRBJ2-3, the complete variable domain reads EAGVAQSPRYKIIEKRQSVAFWCNPISGHATLYWYQQILGQGPKLLIQFQNNGVVDDSQLPKDRFSAERLKGVDSTLKIQPAKLEDSAVYLCASSGRTSEGTETQYFGPGTRLTVL.

In this sample, this clonotype turned up a few times. The V gene is TRBV7-9, the J gene TRBJ2-5; TRBD2 might be the D (5 bases). V lost 4 bases and J lost 2, with 14 bases in between. Germline lookup yields CDR1 SEHNR and CDR2 FQNEAQ (reference sequence). The CDR3 is 15 residues long. CDR3 in amino acids: CASSSFAGLQETQYF. In nucleotides, the CDR3 is TGTGCCAGCAGCTCTTTCGCGGGCCTTCAAGAGACCCAGTACTTC.

The chain links TRBV6-5 to TRBJ2-7; TRBD2 is a possible D gene (6 bases). The CDR3 runs 16 residues. V lost 0 bases and J 2 bases, leaving 14 bases between the germline ends. CDR1 and CDR2 (germline): MNHEY, SVGAGI. In nucleotides, the CDR3 is TGTGCCAGCAGTTACTCGAGTAATCGGGAGACCTACGAGCAGTACTTC. Protein sequence: CASSYSSNRETYEQYF.

This chain links TRBV7-2 with TRBJ2-3; 8 bases fit TRBD2. Germline CDR1 is SGHTA and CDR2 is FQGNSA. This CDR3 has 14 residues. The junction had 6 bases not matched to a gene; V was cut back by 6 bases and J by 4 bases. Here the CDR3 reads CASRFGGAADTQYF. The DNA for the CDR3 is TGTGCCAGCAGATTCGGGGGGGCGGCAGATACGCAGTATTTT.

In this sample, this clonotype turned up a few times. The chain carries TRBV3-1 and TRBJ2-4, with 14 nucleotides matching TRBD2. The germline V gene has CDR1 LGHDT and CDR2 YNNKEL (reference sequence). This CDR3 contains 18 residues. V was pared by 3 bases and J by 0 bases, with 4 bases of the junction left unmatched. The CDR3: CASSHGLAGGLAKNIQYF. DNA of the CDR3: TGTGCCAGCAGCCACGGACTAGCGGGGGGCCTAGCCAAAAACATTCAGTACTTC.

The chain combines TRBV4-2 with TRBJ1-2, with no clear D. Germline V gene data show CDR1 as LGHNA and CDR2 as YNFKEQ. This CDR3 has 12 residues. Trimming took 0 bases from V and 7 from J, leaving 6 bases between them. The CDR3 here is CASSQDISGYTF. The DNA for the CDR3 is TGTGCCAGCAGCCAAGATATAAGTGGCTACACCTTC.

A few counts support this clonotype. V and J are TRBV29-1 and TRBJ2-1; TRBD1 matches at 7 bases. V lost 6 bases, J lost 8 bases, and 4 bases stayed unmatched. Germline V gene sequence: CDR1 SQVTM, CDR2 ANQGSEA. The CDR3 loop spans 11 amino acids. Here the CDR3 reads CSVEQGYEQFF. In nucleotides, the CDR3 is TGCAGCGTGGAACAGGGGTATGAGCAGTTCTTC.

On this clonotype itself: The junction departs from the called germline gene at one end, perhaps through a read error. The chain carries TRBV7-2 and TRBJ1-2, with a tentative D call TRBD1 (5 bases). The CDR3 is 16 amino acids. Germline V gives CDR1 SGHTA, CDR2 FQGNSA. The CDR3: CASSSLFQTGNYDYTF. The CDR3 DNA reads TGTGCCAGCAGCTCCCTATTTCAAACAGGAAACTATGACTACACCTTC.

The table lists this clonotype with a few counts. The chain uses TRBV7-6 and TRBJ2-5, with 12 bases identical to TRBD2. CDR3 length: 16 residues. The V segment lost 5 bases and the J segment 2 bases; nucleotides outside the gene matches: 6. Germline-derived CDR1 and CDR2 are SGHVS and FNYEAQ. The CDR3 bases are TGTGCCAGCAGCGGGAGGACTAGCGGGGAGCAAGAGACCCAGTACTTC. Translated, it gives CASSGRTSGEQETQYF. Full variable domain (missing parts from reference TRBV7-6 and TRBJ2-5): GAGVSQSPRYKVTKRGQDVALRCDPISGHVSLYWYRQALGQGPEFLTYFNYEAQQDKSGLPNDRFSAERPEGSISTLTIQRTEQRDSAMYRCASSGRTSGEQETQYFGPGTRLLVL.

The rearrangement joins TRBV5-1 to TRBJ2-5; 8 bases fit TRBD1. CDR1 and CDR2 from the germline V gene are SGHRS and YFSETQ. The CDR3 is 16 amino acids. V was pared by 0 bases and J by 1 base, with 5 bases of the junction left unmatched. The CDR3 DNA sequence: TGCGCCAGCAGCTTGGGCAGGGGGCTAAGCCAAGAGACCCAGTACTTC. This gives the protein CASSLGRGLSQETQYF.

This clonotype has more than one count but fewer than ten. This chain connects TRBV27 to TRBJ2-4, with D perhaps given as TRBD1 or TRBD2 (6 bases each). V was clipped by 1 base and J by 6 bases, with 22 bases between them. This CDR3 has 18 residues. Germline V gene data show CDR1 as MNHEY and CDR2 as SMNVEV (reference sequence). The CDR3 nucleotides are TGTGCCAGCAGTTTATTATTCGGTGGGGGGCCCGGTGGAAACATTCAGTACTTC. It codes for CASSLLFGGGPGGNIQYF.

This clonotype was picked up a small number of times. The chain employs TRBV20-1 and TRBJ2-5; a weak D match, TRBD1 (6 bases). The CDR3 contains 14 residues. In germline, CDR1 is DFQATT, CDR2 SNEGSKA (reference sequence). The V end lost 0 bases, the J end lost 5 bases, and 13 bases lay between the germline ends. CDR3 bases: TGCAGTGCTAGAGATCCAGGGGTAGGGGAGACCCAGTACTTC. Translated, it gives CSARDPGVGETQYF.

The chain has TRBV14 and TRBJ1-2, with a possible D match to TRBD1 (6 bases). The ends were cut back, 6 bases at V and 7 bases at J, with 18 bases in the middle. The CDR3 length is 14 residues. The germline CDR1 and CDR2 sequences are SGHDN and FVKESK. The CDR3 protein is CASSFQGIRSGYTF. CDR3 nucleotide sequence: TGTGCCAGCAGTTTCCAGGGGATCCGGTCTGGCTACACCTTC. Full variable domain (outside the CDR3, taken from reference TRBV14 and TRBJ1-2): EAGVTQFPSHSVIEKGQTVTLRCDPISGHDNLYWYRRVMGKEIKFLLHFVKESKQDESGMPNNRFLAERTGGTYSTLKVQPAELEDSGVYFCASSFQGIRSGYTFGSGTRLTVV.